Each of the 30 T cell receptor beta chains below was sequenced from the same sample in a study of cytomegalovirus exposure and HLA in healthy donors. Use of 60 Vbeta and 13 Jbeta primers characterized the PCR. Assay used: immunoSEQ multiplex PCR; TCRdb lists only in-frame clones, some missing. The repertoire has about 150,000 clones, 70% to 90% of them found once; the top ten carry 2% to 2.5%. The sequenced sample consisted of PBMCs. All receptors derive from a woman under 30 in good health and CMV-seronegative.

V usage is TRBV7-2 and J usage is TRBJ2-5; 8 bases map to TRBD2. CDR1 and CDR2 from the germline V gene are SGHTA and FQGNSA. The J segment lost 7 bases and the V segment lost 3 bases, leaving 7 bases of the junction unmatched. This CDR3 contains 14 residues. CDR3 loop: CASSFSGMGGTQYF. In nucleotides, the CDR3 is TGTGCCAGCAGCTTTAGCGGGATGGGAGGGACCCAGTACTTC. Combining the CDR3 with reference TRBV7-2 and TRBJ2-5 gives the whole variable domain GAGVSQSPSNKVTEKGKDVELRCDPISGHTALYWYRQSLGQGLEFLIYFQGNSAPDKSGLPSDRFSAERTGGSVSTLTIQRTQQEDSAVYLCASSFSGMGGTQYFGPGTRLLVL.

The rearrangement uses TRBV28 and TRBJ1-2; a possible D gene is TRBD1 (5 bases). CDR1 and CDR2 from the germline V gene are MDHEN and SYDVKM. This CDR3 spans 13 amino acids. Trimming took 5 bases from V and 3 from J, leaving 10 bases between them. The CDR3 bases are TGTGCCAGCAGTGGTCGGGGGTACTATGGCTACACCTTC. Translated: CASSGRGYYGYTF.

Only a few counts were recorded for this clone. This chain links TRBV4-1 with TRBJ2-7, with 8 bases fitting TRBD1. Germline lookup yields CDR1 MGHRA and CDR2 YSYEKL. After removal of 2 bases from V and 6 bases from J, the junction contained 6 bases not matched to a gene. This CDR3 is 14 amino acids long. This CDR3 is CASSQQGALFEQYF. The CDR3 DNA reads as TGCGCCAGCAGCCAACAGGGGGCGCTTTTCGAGCAGTACTTC.

V is TRBV28 and J is TRBJ2-3, with TRBD1 identical over 7 bases. The length of the CDR3 is 13 residues. Germline-derived CDR1 and CDR2 are MDHEN and SYDVKM. The trim removed 8 bases at V and 0 bases at J, leaving 2 bases unmatched. CDR3 in DNA: TGTGCCAGCGAGGGGGCTAGCACAGATACGCAGTATTTT. This encodes CASEGASTDTQYF.

The chain employs TRBV28 and TRBJ1-3, with TRBD1 as a possible D gene (5 bases). The CDR3 is made up of 16 amino acids. Germline V gene data show CDR1 as MDHEN and CDR2 as SYDVKM. Trimming shortened V by 2 bases and J by 2 bases, and 13 bases separated the two germline ends. CDR3 loop: CASSLSGGATGNTIYF. CDR3 in DNA: TGTGCCAGCAGTTTAAGTGGAGGGGCCACTGGAAACACCATATATTTT.

This rearrangement joins TRBV5-8 to TRBJ1-6, with 8 bases lining up with TRBD1. The CDR3 loop spans 17 amino acids. J gave up 0 bases and V 7 bases, and 9 bases lay outside the gene matches. CDR1 and CDR2 from the germline V gene are SGHTS and YDEGEE. The chain's CDR3 is CASASGQASSYNSPLHF. Written as DNA, the CDR3 is TGTGCCAGCGCGTCGGGACAGGCTAGCTCCTATAATTCACCCCTCCACTTT.

The rearrangement links TRBV28 to TRBJ1-1, with D maybe TRBD1 (6 bases). CDR1 MDHEN and CDR2 SYDVKM come from the germline V gene. The CDR3 loop spans 16 amino acids. Trimming pared 1 base from V and 4 bases from J, leaving 16 bases between. The DNA of the CDR3 is TGTGCCAGCAGTTTATTGGTACAGGGACGTCGCACTGAAGCTTTCTTT. Translating gives CASSLLVQGRRTEAFF. The whole variable domain, filled in from reference TRBV28 and TRBJ1-1, reads DVKVTQSSRYLVKRTGEKVFLECVQDMDHENMFWYRQDPGLGLRLIYFSYDVKMKEKGDIPEGYSVSREKKERFSLILESASTNQTSMYLCASSLLVQGRRTEAFFGQGTRLTVV.

The chain carries TRBV18 and TRBJ2-2; 10 nucleotides align to TRBD1. This CDR3 is built from 15 residues. Trimming at V came to 2 bases and at J to 6 bases, leaving 3 bases not matched to a gene. CDR1 is KGHSH and CDR2 is LQKENI in the germline V gene. CDR3 DNA: TGTGCCAGCTCACCAGCCGGGACAGGGGCCGGGGAGCTGTTTTTT. Its protein is CASSPAGTGAGELFF.

The genes are TRBV4-1 and TRBJ1-2; D may be TRBD1 (6 bases). Germline V CDR1 and CDR2: MGHRA, YSYEKL. V lost 4 bases to trimming and J lost 2 bases, with 14 bases between them. The CDR3 is 15 residues long. CDR3 in amino acids: CASSRPQGGNYGYTF. For the CDR3, the DNA is TGCGCCAGCAGCCGCCCCCAAGGGGGAAACTATGGCTACACCTTC.

The rearrangement uses TRBV6-5 and TRBJ2-3; 13 positions match TRBD2. CDR1 is MNHEY, CDR2 SVGAGI, per germline. This CDR3 is 16 amino acids long. With V trimmed by 4 bases and J by 3 bases, 4 bases remained unmatched. The CDR3, as DNA: TGTGCCAGCAGTTCCCTGGGACTAGCGGGAACAGATACGCAGTATTTT. Translating it yields CASSSLGLAGTDTQYF.

This rearrangement joins TRBV7-2 to TRBJ1-6; the D is unclear. V was trimmed by 5 bases and J by 19 bases, leaving 21 bases between them. Germline values: CDR1 SGHTA, CDR2 FQGNSA. This CDR3 is built from 13 residues. This CDR3 is CASSDYSFLRVHF. The CDR3 DNA is TGTGCCAGCAGCGACTACAGCTTCCTAAGGGTTCACTTT.

The chain carries TRBV11-2 and TRBJ2-2; weak D call: TRBD2 (5 bases). Between the trimmed V and J ends, which lost 3 bases and 7 bases, there was a span of 12 bases. This CDR3 spans 14 amino acids. Germline V gene lookup returns CDR1 SGHAT and CDR2 FQNNGV. This chain's CDR3 is CASSFRGSLGELFF. Written as DNA, the CDR3 is TGTGCCAGCAGCTTCCGGGGAAGTCTCGGGGAGCTGTTTTTT.

The V call is TRBV12-2, the J call TRBJ2-5; TRBD2 is taken as the D call from the table, unchecked against the DNA. TRBV12-2 is deemed a pseudogene. This CDR3 has 15 amino acids. CDR3 in amino acids: CASRLEGGYQETQYF. For the CDR3, the DNA is TGTGCAAGTCGCTTAGAGGGCGGGTACCAAGAGACCCAGTACTTC.

V gene TRBV4-2 combines with J gene TRBJ2-7; 11 positions agree with TRBD2. Germline values: CDR1 LGHNA, CDR2 YNFKEQ. The CDR3 covers 15 residues. Trimming removed 4 bases from V and 0 bases from J; junction bases left unmatched: 2. Written as DNA, the CDR3 is TGTGCCAGCAGCCCGGGACTAGCGGACTCCTACGAGCAGTACTTC. Amino acid sequence: CASSPGLADSYEQYF.

The chain uses TRBV2 and TRBJ1-5, with TRBD1 identical over 9 bases. Unmatched junction bases numbered 5, after V lost 4 bases and J lost 4 bases. Germline CDR1 and CDR2: SNHLY and FYNNEI. The CDR3 is 15 amino acids. In DNA, the CDR3 is TGTGCCAGCAGTGTAGGGACAGGGAGAAATCAGCCCCAGCATTTT. This gives the protein CASSVGTGRNQPQHF.

Worth noting for this clone: The junction differs from germline at one of its ends, possibly a read error. The chain employs TRBV27 and TRBJ1-6; D uncertain. The CDR3 runs 13 residues. CDR1 MNHEY and CDR2 SMNVEV come from the germline V gene (reference sequence). The CDR3 is CASSISYNSPLHF. CDR3 DNA: TGTGCCAGCAGTATATCCTATAATTCACCCCTCCACTTT.

This clone has just one count. For the CDR3, the DNA is TGCGCCAGCAGTGAAAGGGGGGGCTCACCCCTCCACTTT. As protein: CASSERGGSPLHF. The chain carries TRBV10-1 and TRBJ1-6; D perhaps matches TRBD1 (6 bases). The V and J ends lost 3 bases and 10 bases respectively, with 10 bases between them. Per germline, CDR1 WNHNN and CDR2 SYGVQD (reference sequence). The CDR3 sequence is 13 residues long.

J is TRBJ1-6 and V is TRBV19, with 9 bases matching TRBD1. The CDR3 has 16 amino acids. The germline CDR1 and CDR2 sequences are LNHDA and SQIVND (reference sequence). V lost 8 bases, J lost 3 bases, and 8 bases stayed unmatched. The CDR3 sequence: CASEDRGNGYNSPLHF. In nucleotides, the CDR3 is TGTGCCAGTGAAGACAGGGGGAATGGCTATAATTCACCCCTCCACTTT.

The CDR3 is CASRTSGQGIGETQYF. The CDR3 region has the DNA TGTGCCAGCAGGACCTCTGGTCAGGGAATCGGAGAGACCCAGTACTTC. The V call is TRBV7-9, the J call TRBJ2-5, with TRBD1 as a possible D gene (5 bases). V was clipped by 6 bases and J by 4 bases, with 21 bases between them. The CDR3 is 16 amino acids. Germline assignment: CDR1 SEHNR and CDR2 FQNEAQ (reference sequence).

This clone was seen more than once but under ten times. The gene calls are TRBV6-6 and TRBJ1-1; 7 bases agree with TRBD1. V shed 0 bases, J shed 6 bases, and the junction held 4 bases outside the gene matches. The CDR3 contains 14 residues. The germline CDR1 and CDR2 sequences are MNHNY and SVGAGI (reference sequence). The CDR3 DNA is TGTGCCAGCAGTTACTCAGGGGGCGCGCCTGAAGCTTTCTTT. Encoded protein: CASSYSGGAPEAFF.

This clone came up a few times. The rearrangement joins TRBV5-4 to TRBJ2-5; 8 bases are a match to TRBD2. Matching the DNA end better, TRBJ2-7 makes the J call doubtful. From germline, CDR1 is SGHNT and CDR2 YYREEE (reference sequence). This CDR3 spans 14 amino acids. DNA of the CDR3: TGTGCCAGCAGCTCCCCCGGGACTAGGAACGAGCAGTACTTC. Translated, it gives CASSSPGTRNEQYF.

The chain employs TRBV4-2 and TRBJ2-3; maybe TRBD1 (5 bases). The CDR3 consists of 15 residues. The V gene lost 0 bases and the J gene lost 4 bases, with 11 bases spanning the gap. Germline loops: CDR1 LGHNA, CDR2 YNFKEQ. The CDR3 sequence is CASSQETVEADTQYF. The CDR3, as DNA: TGTGCCAGCAGCCAAGAGACAGTAGAAGCAGATACGCAGTATTTT.

The chain uses TRBV7-2 and TRBJ2-2; TRBD1 might be the D (5 bases). The CDR3 is 14 residues long. Germline V lookup: CDR1 SGHTA, CDR2 FQGNSA. Between the trimmed V and J ends, which lost 5 bases and 4 bases, there was a span of 11 bases. For the CDR3, the DNA is TGTGCCAGCAGCCAACTGACAGCCACCGGGGAGCTGTTTTTT. Amino acids: CASSQLTATGELFF.

This clone was seen only once. The chain links TRBV5-1 to TRBJ2-5; D is possibly TRBD1 (6 bases). Trimming pared 0 bases from V and 7 bases from J, leaving 19 bases between. This CDR3 is 16 amino acids long. The germline V gene encodes CDR1 SGHRS and CDR2 YFSETQ. The CDR3 nucleotides are TGCGCCAGCAGCTTGGTCCTCCGTAGTCTAGGGGGGACCCAGTACTTC. Protein sequence: CASSLVLRSLGGTQYF.

The chain carries TRBV4-1 and TRBJ2-4; 11 nucleotides match TRBD1. The CDR3 loop spans 16 amino acids. J was trimmed by 10 bases and V by 1 base; bases with no gene match: 9. Per germline, CDR1 MGHRA and CDR2 YSYEKL. Here the CDR3 DNA reads TGCGCCAGCAGCCAAGGGAGCGAGGGGACAGGGGGAATTCAGTACTTC. Protein product: CASSQGSEGTGGIQYF.

The chain couples TRBV5-1 to TRBJ1-5; no clear D gene. Per germline, CDR1 SGHRS and CDR2 YFSETQ. This CDR3 has 14 residues. The V and J ends lost 0 bases and 0 bases respectively, with 4 bases between them. CDR3 nucleotide sequence: TGCGCCAGCAGCTTGGGACATAGCAATCAGCCCCAGCATTTT. Translating it yields CASSLGHSNQPQHF.

This clone was recorded a few times. The junction departs from the called germline gene at one end, perhaps through a read error. Other DNA sequences from this sample encode an identical CDR3 as well. The chain links TRBV27 to TRBJ1-3; 9 bases align to TRBD1. The length of the CDR3 is 18 residues. Germline V gives CDR1 MNHEY, CDR2 SMNVEV (reference sequence). CDR3 region: CASSPNWWTGDASRSIYF. CDR3 sequence (DNA): TGCGCCAGCAGCCCAAATTGGTGGACAGGGGACGCCAGCAGGTCCATATATTTT.

V and J are TRBV29-1 and TRBJ2-1; D is perhaps TRBD1 (6 bases). The length of the CDR3 is 13 residues. CDR1 is SQVTM and CDR2 is ANQGSEA in the germline V gene. The CDR3 region has the DNA TGCAGTGAGTCCGGGAAGGGGGTCAATGAGCAGTTCTTC. It is translated as CSESGKGVNEQFF.

V usage is TRBV29-1 and J usage is TRBJ2-2, with 7 nucleotides matching TRBD2. Germline-derived CDR1 and CDR2 are SQVTM and ANQGSEA. This CDR3 is 16 amino acids long. The trim removed 0 bases at V and 2 bases at J, leaving 6 bases unmatched. The CDR3 DNA sequence: TGCAGCGTTGAAGAATTTGCTAGCGGAAACACCGGGGAGCTGTTTTTT. This codes for CSVEEFASGNTGELFF.

J is TRBJ2-7 and V is TRBV29-1; TRBD1 might be the D (8 bases). Per germline, CDR1 SQVTM and CDR2 ANQGSEA. The germline V and J ends were trimmed by 5 bases and 2 bases, with 16 bases remaining between them. The CDR3 totals 14 residues. CDR3: CSVLQGGLTYEQYF. The CDR3, as DNA: TGCAGCGTTCTACAGGGGGGGCTAACCTACGAGCAGTACTTC.